The 8 T cell receptor beta chains presented below share a single source sample, sequenced in a study of blood T cells in healthy people across ages. A second PCR, run for about 7 to 11 cycles, used a sample-barcoded 5' primer plus a J-beta primer mix. TCRdb re-called the 5' RACE reads through MiXCR, storing one row per CDR3 protein. The data contain roughly 1,700,000 distinct CDR3 sequences, 28% of them singletons. The source material was blood. These receptor sequences come from a woman aged 25 to 45 in good health.

There are many counts of this clonotype. This chain links TRBV2 with TRBJ2-1; 9 positions match TRBD2. Trimming took 6 bases from V and 0 from J; bases not matched to a gene: 15. The CDR3 is 19 amino acids. Per germline, CDR1 SNHLY and CDR2 FYNNEI. The DNA for the CDR3 is TGTGCCAGCAGCGGGCGGGGTTGGGCTAGCGGGGACTCCTACAATGAGCAGTTCTTC. Its translation: CASSGRGWASGDSYNEQFF. The entire variable domain, with the rest obtained from reference TRBV2 and TRBJ2-1, is as follows: EPEVTQTPSHQVTQMGQEVILRCVPISNHLYFYWYRQILGQKVEFLVSFYNNEISEKSEIFDDQFSVERPDGSNFTLKIRSTKLEDSAMYFCASSGRGWASGDSYNEQFFGPGTRLTVL.

This clonotype was counted ten times or more. This chain uses TRBV7-2 with TRBJ2-7; the D is unclear. Germline lookup yields CDR1 SGHTA and CDR2 FQGNSA. CDR3 length: 14 residues. V lost 5 bases and J 0 bases, leaving 11 bases between the germline ends. CDR3 in amino acids: CASSPLRSSYEQYF. For the CDR3, the DNA is TGTGCCAGCAGCCCGCTTAGGAGCTCCTACGAGCAGTACTTC.

The V call is TRBV11-2, the J call TRBJ1-2; weak D call: TRBD1 (6 bases). V lost 5 bases to trimming and J lost 0 bases, with 13 bases between them. The CDR3 extends over 15 amino acids. In germline, CDR1 is SGHAT, CDR2 FQNNGV. CDR3: CASSVGQNANYGYTF. CDR3 nucleotides: TGTGCCAGCAGCGTCGGACAGAATGCTAACTATGGCTACACCTTC.

The chain combines TRBV29-1 with TRBJ2-1; no reliable D call. CDR3 length: 11 residues. Germline V gene lookup returns CDR1 SQVTM and CDR2 ANQGSEA. The germline V and J ends were trimmed by 7 bases and 5 bases, with 9 bases remaining between them. CDR3 nucleotides: TGCAGCGCGCTAACGCACAATGAGCAGTTCTTC. Residues: CSALTHNEQFF.

This chain joins TRBV5-6 and TRBJ1-1; D unresolved. With 0 bases removed from V and 7 bases from J, the gap between germline ends came to 19 bases. Germline V gene data show CDR1 as SGHDT and CDR2 as YYEEEE. The CDR3 is 16 residues long. The CDR3 sequence: CASSLGGAISNLEAFF. In DNA form, the CDR3 reads TGTGCCAGCAGCTTGGGCGGTGCGATCAGCAACCTTGAAGCTTTCTTT.

The chain employs TRBV6-6 and TRBJ2-3; TRBD2 matches at 9 bases. Trimming at V came to 6 bases and at J to 5 bases, leaving 9 bases not matched to a gene. The CDR3 runs to 15 residues. Germline V lookup: CDR1 MNHNY, CDR2 SVGAGI (reference sequence). DNA of the CDR3: TGTGCCAGCAGGCCCGGCGGGAGGGGGGGAGATACGCAGTATTTT. This encodes CASRPGGRGGDTQYF.

This clonotype was detected only a few times. V gene TRBV29-1 combines with J gene TRBJ1-1; D is uncertain. The germline V gene has CDR1 SQVTM and CDR2 ANQGSEA. The length of the CDR3 is 12 residues. V was cut by 4 bases and J by 5 bases, with 11 bases left in between. The CDR3 spells CSVGLGKTEAFF. CDR3 in DNA: TGCAGCGTTGGTTTAGGGAAGACTGAAGCTTTCTTT.

This clonotype showed up many times. This CDR3 is CASSQPGLANEQFF. CDR3 DNA: TGTGCCAGCAGCCAGCCGGGGCTGGCCAATGAGCAGTTCTTC. This sequence joins TRBV3-1 and TRBJ2-1; D possibly matches TRBD1 or TRBD2 (5 bases each). The length of the CDR3 is 14 residues. Germline V lookup: CDR1 LGHDT, CDR2 YNNKEL (reference sequence). Trimming removed 3 bases from V and 6 bases from J, with 12 bases in between.